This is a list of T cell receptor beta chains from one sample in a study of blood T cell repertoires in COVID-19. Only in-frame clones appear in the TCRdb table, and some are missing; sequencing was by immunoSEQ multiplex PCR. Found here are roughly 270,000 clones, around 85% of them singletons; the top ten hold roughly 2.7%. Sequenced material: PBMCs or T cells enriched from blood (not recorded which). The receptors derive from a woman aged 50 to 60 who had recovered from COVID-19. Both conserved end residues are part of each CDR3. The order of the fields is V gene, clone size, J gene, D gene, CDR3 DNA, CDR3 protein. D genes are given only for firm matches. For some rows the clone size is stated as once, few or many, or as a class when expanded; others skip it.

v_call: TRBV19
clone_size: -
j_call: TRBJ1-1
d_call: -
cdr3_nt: TGTGCCAGTAGTATTAGCTCGTCTACACCGAACACTGAAGCTTTCTTT
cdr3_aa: CASSISSSTPNTEAFF

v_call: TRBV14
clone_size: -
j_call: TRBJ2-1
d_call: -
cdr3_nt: TGTGCCAGCAGCCAACAAGGAAGCGGGGAGCAGTTCTTC
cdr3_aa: CASSQQGSGEQFF

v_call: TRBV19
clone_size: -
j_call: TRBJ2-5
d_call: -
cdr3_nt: TGTGCCAGTAGTATATCCCCAGGAATCCAAGAGACCCAGTACTTC
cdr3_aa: CASSISPGIQETQYF

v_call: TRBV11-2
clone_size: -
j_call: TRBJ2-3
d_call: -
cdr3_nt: TGTGCCAGCAGCTTCCGTCAGAGCACAGATACGCAGTATTTT
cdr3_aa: CASSFRQSTDTQYF

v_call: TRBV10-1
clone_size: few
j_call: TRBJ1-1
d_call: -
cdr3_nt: TGCGCCAGCCGGACCGGGATAAACACTGAAGCTTTCTTT
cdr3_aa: CASRTGINTEAFF

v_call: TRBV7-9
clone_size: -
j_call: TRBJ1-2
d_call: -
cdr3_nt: TGTGCCAGCAGCTTTCTAACGGGGAACTATGGCTACACCTTC
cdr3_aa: CASSFLTGNYGYTF

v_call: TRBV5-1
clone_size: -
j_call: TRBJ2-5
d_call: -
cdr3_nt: TGCGCCAGCAGCTTGGAATCCAGACAAGAGACCCAGTACTTC
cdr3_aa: CASSLESRQETQYF

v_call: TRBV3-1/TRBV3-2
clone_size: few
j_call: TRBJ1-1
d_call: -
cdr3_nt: TGTGCCAGCAGCCAAGATAGTAGACAGCGGAACACTGAAGCTTTCTTT
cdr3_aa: CASSQDSRQRNTEAFF

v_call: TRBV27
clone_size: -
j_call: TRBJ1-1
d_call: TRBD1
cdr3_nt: TGTGCCAGCAGTGAAGACTCCGGGACAGGCGTCTGGAACACTGAAGCTTTCTTT
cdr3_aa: CASSEDSGTGVWNTEAFF

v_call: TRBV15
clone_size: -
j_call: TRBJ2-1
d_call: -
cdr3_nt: TGTGCCACCAAGGGGGGGGCCTTGAACAATGAGCAGTTCTTC
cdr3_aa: CATKGGALNNEQFF

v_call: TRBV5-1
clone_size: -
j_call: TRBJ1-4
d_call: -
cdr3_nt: TGCGCCAGCAGCTTGGGTTCCAGGGGCGGAGAAAAACTGTTTTTT
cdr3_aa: CASSLGSRGGEKLFF

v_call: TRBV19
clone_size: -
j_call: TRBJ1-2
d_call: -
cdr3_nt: TGTGCCAGTACCCGGGCGGGGCCTAACTATGGCTACACCTTC
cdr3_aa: CASTRAGPNYGYTF

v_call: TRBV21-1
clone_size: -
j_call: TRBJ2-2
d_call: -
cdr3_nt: TGTGCCAGCAGCAGGAGGATGGCCGGGGAGCTGTTTTTT
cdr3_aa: CASSRRMAGELFF

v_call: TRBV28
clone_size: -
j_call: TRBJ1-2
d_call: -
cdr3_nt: TGTGCCAGCAGTTTTGTGGGCTCCTATGGCTACACCTTC
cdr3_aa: CASSFVGSYGYTF

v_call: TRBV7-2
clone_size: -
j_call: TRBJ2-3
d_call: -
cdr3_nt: TGTGCCAGCAGCCCGATACCGGTCTCAGATACGCAGTATTTT
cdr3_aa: CASSPIPVSDTQYF

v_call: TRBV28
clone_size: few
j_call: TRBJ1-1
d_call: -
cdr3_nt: TGTGCCAGCAGCCTAAGCACGCGCTTCGTGGCTTTCTTT
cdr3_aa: CASSLSTRFVAFF

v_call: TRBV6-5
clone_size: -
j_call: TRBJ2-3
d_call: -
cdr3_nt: TGTGCCAGCAGTTACATAGCTAGCTCAGATACGCAGTATTTT
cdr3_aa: CASSYIASSDTQYF

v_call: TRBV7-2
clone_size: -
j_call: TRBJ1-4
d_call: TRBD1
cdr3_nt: TGTGCCAGCAGCTTAGGCTTCGGGACAGGGGGAGAAAAACTGTTTTTT
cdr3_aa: CASSLGFGTGGEKLFF

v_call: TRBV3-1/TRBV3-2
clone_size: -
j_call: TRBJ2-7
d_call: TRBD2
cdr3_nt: TGTGCCAGCAGCCTGGGGGGGGAACCCGCCTACGAGCAGTACTTC
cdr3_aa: CASSLGGEPAYEQYF

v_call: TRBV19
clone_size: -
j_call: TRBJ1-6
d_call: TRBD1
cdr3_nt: TGTGCCAGTAGGAAACAGGGGAGTAATTCACCCCTCCACTTT
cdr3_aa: CASRKQGSNSPLHF

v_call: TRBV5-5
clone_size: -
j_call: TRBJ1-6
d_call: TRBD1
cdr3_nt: TGTGCCAGCAGCCTGGAGGGACAGGAGGTTTCACCCCTCCACTTT
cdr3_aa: CASSLEGQEVSPLHF

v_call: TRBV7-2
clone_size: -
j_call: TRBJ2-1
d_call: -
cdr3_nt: TGTGCCAGCAGCTTACAGGGTAGCATCAATGAGCAGTTCTTC
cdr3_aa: CASSLQGSINEQFF

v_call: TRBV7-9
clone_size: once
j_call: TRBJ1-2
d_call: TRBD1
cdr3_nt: TGTGCCAGCAGCTGGACGGGACAGGGGGAAGGTGGCTACACCTTC
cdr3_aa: CASSWTGQGEGGYTF

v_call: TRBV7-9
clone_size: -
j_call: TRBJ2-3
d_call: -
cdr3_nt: TGTGCCAGCAGCTTAGCGGGAGCCACAGATACGCAGTATTTT
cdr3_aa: CASSLAGATDTQYF

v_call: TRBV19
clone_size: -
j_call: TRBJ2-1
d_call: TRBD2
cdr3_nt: TGTGCCAGTAGTACTACACGACTAGCGGCTTACAATGAGCAGTTCTTC
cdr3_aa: CASSTTRLAAYNEQFF

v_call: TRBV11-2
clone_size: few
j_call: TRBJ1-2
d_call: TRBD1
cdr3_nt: TGTGCCAGCAGCTTATCGTCAGGGGGTAACTATGGCTACACCTTC
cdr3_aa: CASSLSSGGNYGYTF

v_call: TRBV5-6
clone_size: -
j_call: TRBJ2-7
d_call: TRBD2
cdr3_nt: TGTGCCAGCAGCTTGGGACTAGCGGGTTACTACGAGCAGTACTTC
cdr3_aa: CASSLGLAGYYEQYF

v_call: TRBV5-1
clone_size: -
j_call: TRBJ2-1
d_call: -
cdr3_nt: TGCGCCAGCAGCCTCGCCCAGGCCAATGAGCAGTTCTTC
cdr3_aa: CASSLAQANEQFF

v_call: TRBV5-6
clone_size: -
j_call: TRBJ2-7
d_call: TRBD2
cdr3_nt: TGTGCCAGCAGCCTCAATAGACTAGCGGGGACACTCTACGAGCAGTACTTC
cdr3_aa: CASSLNRLAGTLYEQYF

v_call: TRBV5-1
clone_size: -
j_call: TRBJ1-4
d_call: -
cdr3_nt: TGCGCCAGCAGCCAACTGGAAGGACAAGAAAAACTGTTTTTT
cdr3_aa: CASSQLEGQEKLFF

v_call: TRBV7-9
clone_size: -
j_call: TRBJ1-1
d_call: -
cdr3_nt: TGTGCCAGCAGCCCCGGATGGAGTAGAGAAGCTTTCTTT
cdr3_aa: CASSPGWSREAFF

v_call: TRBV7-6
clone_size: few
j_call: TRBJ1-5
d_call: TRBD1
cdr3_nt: TGTGCCAGCAGCTTAGGGACAGGGGAACGGAGCAATCAGCCCCAGCATTTT
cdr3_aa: CASSLGTGERSNQPQHF

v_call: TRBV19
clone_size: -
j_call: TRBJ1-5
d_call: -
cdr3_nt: TGTGCCAGTAGTATTCAGGGCGTGCAGCCCCAGCATTTT
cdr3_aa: CASSIQGVQPQHF

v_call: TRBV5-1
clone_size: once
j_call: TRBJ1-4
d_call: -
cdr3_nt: TGCGCCAGCAGCTTGAACCCGGCGGCTAATGAAAAACTGTTTTTT
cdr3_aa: CASSLNPAANEKLFF

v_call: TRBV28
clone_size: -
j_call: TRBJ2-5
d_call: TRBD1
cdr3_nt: TGTGCCAGCAGGTGGGGACAGCAAGAGACCCAGTACTTC
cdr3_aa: CASRWGQQETQYF

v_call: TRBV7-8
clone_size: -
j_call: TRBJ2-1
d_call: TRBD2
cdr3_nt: TGTGCCAGCAGCTTAGCAGGGACTAGCGGCTCCACCTCGGGGTTCTTC
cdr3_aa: CASSLAGTSGSTSGFF

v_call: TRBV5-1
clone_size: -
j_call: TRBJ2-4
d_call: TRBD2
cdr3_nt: TGCGCCAGCAGAGGGACTAGCGGGGCTAAAAACATTCAGTACTTC
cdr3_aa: CASRGTSGAKNIQYF

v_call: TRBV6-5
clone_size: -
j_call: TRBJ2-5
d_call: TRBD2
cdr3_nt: TGTGCCATGGGGACTAGCGGAAAGACCCAGTACTTC
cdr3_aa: CAMGTSGKTQYF

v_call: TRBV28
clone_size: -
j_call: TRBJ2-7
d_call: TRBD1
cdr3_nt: TGTGCCAGCAGGGGGGACAGGAGATCTTACGAGCAGTACTTC
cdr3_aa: CASRGDRRSYEQYF

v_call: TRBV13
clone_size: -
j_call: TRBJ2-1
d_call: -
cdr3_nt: TGTGCCACTGCGGACAGCACGAACAATGAGCAGTTCTTC
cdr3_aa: CATADSTNNEQFF

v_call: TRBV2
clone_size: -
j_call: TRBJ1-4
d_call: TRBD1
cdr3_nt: TGTGCCAGCACTTATCAGGGGGCGCTGGCTAATGAAAAACTGTTTTTT
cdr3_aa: CASTYQGALANEKLFF

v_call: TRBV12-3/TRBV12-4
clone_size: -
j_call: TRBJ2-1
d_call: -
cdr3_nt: TGTGCCAGCAGTTTTCTGGCAACGGAGCAGTTCTTC
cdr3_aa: CASSFLATEQFF

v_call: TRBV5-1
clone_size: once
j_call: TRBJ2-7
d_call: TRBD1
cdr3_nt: TGCGCCAGCGGTCCCGGGACAGCGACATACGAGCAGTACTTC
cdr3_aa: CASGPGTATYEQYF

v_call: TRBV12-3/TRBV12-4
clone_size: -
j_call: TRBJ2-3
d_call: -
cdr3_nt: TGTGCCAGCATGTGGACTAGCACAGATACGCAGTATTTT
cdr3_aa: CASMWTSTDTQYF

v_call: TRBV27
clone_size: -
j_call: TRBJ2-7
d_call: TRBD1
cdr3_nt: TGTGCCAGCAGTGACAGGGGTGGGTCCTACGAGCAGTACTTC
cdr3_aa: CASSDRGGSYEQYF

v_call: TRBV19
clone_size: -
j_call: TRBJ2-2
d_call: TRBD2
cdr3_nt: TGTGCCAGTACGCCTAGCCCGCTAGCGGGGGGGAAACGGGCCGAGCTGTTTTTT
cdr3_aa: CASTPSPLAGGKRAELFF

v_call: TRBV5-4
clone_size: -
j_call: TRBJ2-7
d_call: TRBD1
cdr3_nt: TGTGCCAGCAGCTTGGACAGGGGGCCCCACGAGCAGTACTTC
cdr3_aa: CASSLDRGPHEQYF